Listed below are T cell receptor beta chains from one sample, sequenced in a study of Ad26.COV2.S vaccination and SARS-CoV-2 variants. Profiled with immunoSEQ multiplex PCR; TCRdb holds only in-frame clones, not every one. The sample gives 300,000 to 400,000 clones, roughly 84% of which show up once; around 3.5% is in the top ten. The sequenced sample was peripheral blood, obtained in a trial of Ad26.COV2.S vaccine versus placebo. These receptors were collected from a person aged 18-60 years who received the Ad26.COV2.S COVID-19 vaccine or a placebo. The CDR3 runs from the conserved cysteine through the conserved F or W. The order of the fields is clone size, J gene, V gene, D gene, CDR3 DNA, CDR3 protein. D genes are given only for firm matches. Clone size is given for some rows only: seen once, a few or many times, or a class if the clone is expanded.

>NA|TRBJ1-1|TRBV9|NA
TGTGCCAGCAGCGTAGTGGACCGCGCTGAAGCTTTCTTT
CASSVVDRAEAFF
>NA|TRBJ2-5|TRBV5-1|TRBD1
TGCGCCAGCAGCCAACGGACAGGGGCAGAGACCCAGTACTTC
CASSQRTGAETQYF
>NA|TRBJ2-2|TRBV11-2|TRBD1
TGTGCCAGCAGCTCCTCGCAGGGGGTCGCCGGGGAGCTGTTTTTT
CASSSSQGVAGELFF
>NA|TRBJ1-2|TRBV6-6|NA
TGTGCCAGCAGTGAGCAGAGTAGGGGCTACACCTTC
CASSEQSRGYTF
>NA|TRBJ2-7|TRBV27|TRBD1
TGTGCCAGCAGTTTACGCCAGGGGGCCTACGAGCAGTACTTC
CASSLRQGAYEQYF
>few|TRBJ1-5|TRBV6-2/TRBV6-3|NA
TGTGCCAGCAGTTACTTCTTCACCAATCAGCCCCAGCATTTT
CASSYFFTNQPQHF
>NA|TRBJ1-2|TRBV2|NA
TGTGCCAGCAGTGAAGAAGGGGTTGGCTATGGCTACACCTTC
CASSEEGVGYGYTF
>NA|TRBJ1-2|TRBV3-1/TRBV3-2|NA
TGTGCCAGCAGCCAAGACGTTGGGGAATATGGCTACACCTTC
CASSQDVGEYGYTF
>NA|TRBJ2-3|TRBV4-2|NA
TGTGCCAGCAGCCTAGCCGGGTACGGCGCAGATACGCAGTATTTT
CASSLAGYGADTQYF
>NA|TRBJ2-3|TRBV7-2|TRBD2
TGTGCCAGCAGCTCGGGACTAGCGGGGGGGCGCACAGATACGCAGTATTTT
CASSSGLAGGRTDTQYF